Included here is one TCR beta chain sequence, with context. No antigen is known for it. The primer mix had 60 Vbeta and 13 Jbeta primers. Repertoires were generated with immunoSEQ multiplex PCR, while TCRdb's copy carries only in-frame clones and drops some. This table has 220,000 or so clones, roughly 75% appearing once. This record belongs to a study of cytomegalovirus exposure and HLA in healthy donors. Notes on the study in general: Later on, analysis showed that most CMV-associated TCR beta chains appeared to be HLA-restricted. High specificity and sensitivity for cytomegalovirus status were reported for the classifier. The study designated over 150 TCR beta chains cytomegalovirus-associated. The HLA-A and HLA-B alleles of most subjects were reportedly predicted accurately from TCR beta sequences.

With V trimmed by 10 bases and J by 5 bases, 15 bases remained unmatched. This CDR3 region has 15 residues. The germline V gene encodes CDR1 SEHNR and CDR2 FQNEAQ (reference sequence). This chain links TRBV7-9 with TRBJ2-5, with TRBD1 matching over 8 bases. Sequencing input: PBMCs. The source of this sequence is a woman in her 30s in good health and CMV-seronegative. DNA of the CDR3: TGTGCCACGCTCAGGACAGGGACTCCTTCGGAGACCCAGTACTTC. Translating it yields CATLRTGTPSETQYF.